This T cell receptor beta chain was found in a study of beta chain features in type 1 diabetes. As for the study in general: Taken together, all samples contributed around 100,000,000 examined sorted cells.

Reverse transcribing all isolated RNA meant expressed TCRB transcripts were sequenced. TCRdb's table, derived via immunoSEQ multiplex PCR, lists solely in-frame clones and lacks some. The sample includes around 690,000 clones, over 10% of them seen just once. The CDR3 is 15 amino acids. With 6 bases removed from V and 6 bases from J, the gap between germline ends came to 21 bases. Germline V gene sequence: CDR1 MNHNS, CDR2 SASEGT. Comments on this clone: Its matching antigen is unknown.

Study conclusions and caveats: Type 1 diabetes patients had moderately but significantly shorter TCRB CDR3s in all four CD4+ subsets. The influence of HLA type on TCRB rearrangement stayed undetermined.

Sequencing was performed on naive CD4+ T cells from blood. This receptor was taken from a man aged 25 to 40 with type 1 diabetes. This chain connects TRBV6-1 to TRBJ2-7; D possibly corresponds to TRBD1 (6 bases). The CDR3, as DNA: TGTGCCAGCAGCGAACAGGGAATCCTTCTCGGCGAGCAGTACTTC. The encoded protein is CASSEQGILLGEQYF.